Listed below are T cell receptor beta chains from one sample, sequenced in a study of cytomegalovirus exposure and HLA in healthy donors. TCRdb's copy holds only in-frame clones and misses some; the assay was immunoSEQ multiplex PCR. Of over 200,000 clones in the sample, over 65% are singletons; the top ten hold around 1.2%. The material sequenced was PBMCs. These receptors all stem from a human donor in good health. CDR3s include the opening cysteine and the closing phenylalanine or tryptophan. The size of a clone is reported for some rows only, either as once, few or many, or as a class for expanded clones.

>few|TRBV7-9
CASSLTSLRDTQYF
>NA|TRBV6-5
CASSSDGQARTPLHF
>NA|TRBV29-1
CSSTLLDRGRSSYEQYF
>NA|TRBV10-2
CASSDSERVFTDTQYF
>NA|TRBV19
CASRPGQGPYEQYF
>once|TRBV30
CAWKPYGNEQFF
>NA|TRBV10-2
CASSDGTGAKLFYEQYF
>NA|TRBV9
CASSEGLAVVGYQETQYF
>NA|TRBV4-1
CASSQVGDRAHGYTF
>NA|TRBV6-1
CASSEAGPSGSIYF
>NA|TRBV10-3
CAISDGTGANEKLFF
>NA|TRBV5-4
CASSLGGGGRGAFF
>NA|TRBV6-1
CASSEAPGSPAEQFF
>NA|TRBV7-9
CASSLGLAGRETQYF
>NA|TRBV21-1
CASSKVPGQRVSNYGYTF
>NA|TRBV7-9
CASSSLTSAISPLHF
>NA|TRBV7-3
CASSSNPGTGELFF
>few|TRBV5-1
CASSLGTSGRALEQFF
>NA|TRBV6-5
CASSPLAGGTDTQYF
>NA|TRBV5-1
CASSWDRAGLNTEAFF
>NA|TRBV6-5
CASSYSGRETQYF
>NA|TRBV2
CASSPRLAGHIDTQYF
>NA|TRBV6-1
CASSEVVGGLFF
>NA|TRBV7-2
CASSHHVGLAGPNEQFF
>NA|TRBV4-3
CASSPDKANRVANYEQYF
>NA|TRBV11-2
CASSFQRDEQYF
>NA|TRBV30
CAWSFSLEETQYF
>NA|TRBV19
CASRSVTEAFF
>NA|TRBV6-5
CASSLRQGRTGELFF
>NA|TRBV14
CASSQQMNTEAFF
>NA|TRBV7-9
CANQIVHGAYEQYF
>NA|TRBV6-6
CASSGQGANTDTQYF
>NA|TRBV9
CASSAQGAYTEAFF
>NA|TRBV5-1
CASSLALNTEAFF
>NA|TRBV5-1
CASSPGGLAGGPYEQYF
>NA|TRBV30
CAWSVLAGGNEQFF
>NA|TRBV14
CASRQTGVWGYTF
>NA|TRBV6-5
CASSGSGLNEQFF
>NA|TRBV2
CASSRIAGGGGDTQYF
>NA|TRBV7-9
CASSSGLAGYNEQFF